The rows below give T cell receptor beta chains drawn from one sample of a study of response to subunit inactivated influenza vaccine. TCRdb analysed the RT-PCR reads with MiXCR anew, one entry per CDR3 protein. Among around 470,000 distinct CDR3 sequences listed, roughly 7.9% were seen once. This specimen consisted of PBMCs from blood, obtained less than 25 months after vaccination. The source is a man aged 50 to 69 who received an inactivated influenza vaccine. Both conserved end residues are part of each CDR3. The order of the fields is V gene, clone size, CDR3 length, J gene, D gene, CDR3 DNA, CDR3 protein. The D gene is left open where the match is weak. The size of a clone is reported for some rows only, either as once, few or many, or as a class for expanded clones.

TRBV12-3/TRBV12-4	many	13	TRBJ2-3	-	TGTGCCAGCAGTATCGCAGGCACAGATACGCAGTATTTT	CASSIAGTDTQYF
TRBV7-2	many	14	TRBJ2-7	-	TGTGCCAGCAGCCAGGCCTTTGGTTTCTACGAGCAGTACTTC	CASSQAFGFYEQYF
TRBV13	few	15	TRBJ2-5	TRBD2	TGTGCCAGCAGCAAAAGCGGGGGGGCCCAAGAGACCCAGTACTTC	CASSKSGGAQETQYF
TRBV20-1	few	13	TRBJ1-4	TRBD1	TGCAGTGCGACAGGGTCCGTGGCTGAAAAACTGTTTTTT	CSATGSVAEKLFF
TRBV6-1	few	14	TRBJ2-2	-	TGTGCCAGCAGTAGGAGGGCAGGGCCCGGGGAGCTGTTTTTT	CASSRRAGPGELFF
TRBV5-1	few	15	TRBJ2-2	-	TGCGCCAGCAGCATCAGGGACCCGGGCACCGGGGAGCTGTTTTTT	CASSIRDPGTGELFF
TRBV20-1	few	15	TRBJ2-7	-	TGCAGTGCCCGGGACGGGCAGACCAGCTCCTACGAGCAGTACTTC	CSARDGQTSSYEQYF
TRBV2	few	18	TRBJ2-2	-	TGTGCCAGCAGTGAATCCTTTGGGGAGACCCCGAACACCGGGGAGCTGTTTTTT	CASSESFGETPNTGELFF
TRBV5-1	few	13	TRBJ2-1	-	TGCGCCAGCAGCCCGGACAGTAGGAATGAGCAGTTCTTC	CASSPDSRNEQFF
TRBV5-1	many	13	TRBJ1-1	-	TGCGCCAGCAGCAACAACATGAACACTGAAGCTTTCTTT	CASSNNMNTEAFF
TRBV20-1	many	14	TRBJ1-2	-	TGCAGTGCTAGAGCCCGAGGGGGGGGCTATGGCTACACCTTC	CSARARGGGYGYTF
TRBV5-1	few	15	TRBJ2-3	-	TGCGCCAGCAGCTTGGACGGAGATAGCACAGATACGCAGTATTTT	CASSLDGDSTDTQYF
TRBV3-1	many	17	TRBJ2-7	-	TGTGCCAGCAGCCAAGACTTTTCACAGGGTAGCTATTACGAGCAGTACTTC	CASSQDFSQGSYYEQYF
TRBV7-9	-	16	TRBJ2-5	TRBD2	TGTGCCAGCAGCTTAGCAGTTACTAGCGGGACTGAGACCCAGTACTTC	CASSLAVTSGTETQYF
TRBV7-2	many	15	TRBJ2-2	TRBD2	TGTGCCAGCGGATCCGGGACTAGCGGTGGGGGGGAGCTGTTTTTT	CASGSGTSGGGELFF
TRBV12-3/TRBV12-4	few	14	TRBJ2-3	-	TGTGCCAGCAGTTTTGCGGGGCGGGGAGATACGCAGTATTTT	CASSFAGRGDTQYF
TRBV29-1	many	13	TRBJ2-7	-	TGCAGCGTGGGCTCGAATGGGGGAAACGAGCAGTACTTC	CSVGSNGGNEQYF
TRBV5-5	many	13	TRBJ1-1	-	TGTGCCAGCAGCTTGGTCAGAAACACTGAAGCTTTCTTT	CASSLVRNTEAFF
TRBV9	-	16	TRBJ2-7	TRBD1	TGTGCCAGCAGCGGAGCCGGGACAGGGACCACCTACGAGCAGTACTTC	CASSGAGTGTTYEQYF
TRBV5-1	-	14	TRBJ2-1	-	TGCGCCAGCAGATTACAGAACGAAGACAATGAGCAGTTCTTC	CASRLQNEDNEQFF
TRBV5-1	-	14	TRBJ2-7	TRBD1	TGCGCCAGCGGCGCACAGGGGTTTATCCACGAGCAGTACTTC	CASGAQGFIHEQYF
TRBV4-2	few	15	TRBJ1-3	-	TGTGCCAGCAGCCAAGCAGGAATCTCTGGAAACACCATATATTTT	CASSQAGISGNTIYF
TRBV20-1	-	13	TRBJ1-2	-	TGCAGTGCTAGGACTCCTCGACGGCGAGGCTACACCTTC	CSARTPRRRGYTF
TRBV18	once	14	TRBJ2-7	-	TGTGCCAGCTCAATCTCGACGGCCTCCTACGAGCAGTACTTC	CASSISTASYEQYF
TRBV3-1	-	14	TRBJ2-2	-	TGTGCCAGCAGCCACAAAGGAGGCCCCGGGGAGCTGTTTTTT	CASSHKGGPGELFF
TRBV7-8	-	20	TRBJ2-4	-	TGTGCCAGCAGCTTAGGAGCCGATGGTTTTGGCGGCGCGGCCAAAAACATTCAGTACTTC	CASSLGADGFGGAAKNIQYF
TRBV7-9	few	15	TRBJ2-1	-	TGTGCCAGCAGCCCACGGGACACGCCTTGGAATGAGCAGTTCTTC	CASSPRDTPWNEQFF
TRBV5-6	-	14	TRBJ1-4	-	TGTGCCAGCAGCGGTGCCCCCCCGAGGGAAAAACTGTTTTTT	CASSGAPPREKLFF
TRBV4-3	many	15	TRBJ2-7	TRBD1	TGCGCCAGCAGCCTACTGACAGGGGAAACCTACGAGCAGTACTTC	CASSLLTGETYEQYF
TRBV6-5	many	14	TRBJ2-1	-	TGTGCCAGCAGTTACTACGGGCCTTACAATGAGCAGTTCTTC	CASSYYGPYNEQFF
TRBV6-5	-	14	TRBJ2-5	-	TGTGCCAGCAGTTACCCCGGACTACAAGAGACCCAGTACTTC	CASSYPGLQETQYF
TRBV12-3/TRBV12-4	-	13	TRBJ1-1	-	TGTGCCAGCAGTTCGGATAGGGACACTGAAGCTTTCTTT	CASSSDRDTEAFF
TRBV27	-	16	TRBJ2-7	TRBD1	TGTGCCAGCAGTACCCTATTGACAGGGTCCGCCTACGAGCAGTACTTC	CASSTLLTGSAYEQYF
TRBV5-1	few	15	TRBJ2-5	-	TGCGCCAGCAGCTTGGTGTCCCAGGCGGCCGAGACCCAGTACTTC	CASSLVSQAAETQYF
TRBV24-1	-	15	TRBJ2-5	TRBD1	TGTGCCACCAGTGACCCAAAGGGGGCTACGGAGACCCAGTACTTC	CATSDPKGATETQYF
TRBV20-1	few	12	TRBJ1-1	-	TGCAGTGCTAGAGCGTTACGAATTGAAGCTTTCTTT	CSARALRIEAFF
TRBV2	-	14	TRBJ2-7	-	TGTGCCAGCAGATCCCCCGATAGAGTCTACGAGCAGTACTTC	CASRSPDRVYEQYF
TRBV12-3/TRBV12-4	many	15	TRBJ2-3	TRBD2	TGTGCCAGCAGTTTACTGCGCGGGAGCTCAGATACGCAGTATTTT	CASSLLRGSSDTQYF